The 26 T cell receptor beta chains reported below all come from one sample, sequenced in a study of T cells in Graves' hyperthyroidism and ophthalmopathy. Using RNA transcripts as the source, TCR beta CDR3 regions were amplified. The HTBI primer set served for first-round RT-PCR of the TCR CDR3. MiXCR, applied by TCRdb to the multiplex PCR reads, yields one record per CDR3 protein. The data show roughly 750,000 distinct CDR3 sequences, around 17% seen once. Sequences were obtained from blood. Receptors originate from a man aged 18 to 30 with Graves' hyperthyroidism.

This clonotype occurred a few times. V and J are TRBV12-3 or TRBV12-4 and TRBJ2-2, with D possibly being TRBD2 (6 bases). Trimming left V 3 bases short and J 8 bases short, with 19 bases between. The CDR3 length is 16 residues. Here the CDR3 reads CASSFVAVGLIGELFF. For the CDR3, the DNA is TGTGCCAGCAGTTTCGTAGCGGTTGGGCTCATAGGGGAGCTGTTTTTT.

J is TRBJ2-7 and V is TRBV18; a weak D match, TRBD1 (7 bases). V shed 4 bases and J shed 5 bases, with 18 bases lying between them. CDR3 length: 15 amino acids. From germline, CDR1 is KGHSH and CDR2 LQKENI. The CDR3: CASSLSGGTSDEQYF. The CDR3, as DNA: TGTGCCAGCTCACTCTCAGGGGGGACCAGCGACGAGCAGTACTTC.

This clonotype was seen a handful of times. The gene calls are TRBV29-1 and TRBJ2-2; 9 bases are a match to TRBD2. The CDR3 runs to 13 residues. The germline gives CDR1 SQVTM, CDR2 ANQGSEA. Losses at the gene ends were 8 bases for V and 4 bases for J; bases not matched to a gene: 5. CDR3 sequence reads: CSIVREGTGELFF. CDR3 DNA sequence: TGCAGCATCGTGCGGGAGGGCACCGGGGAGCTGTTTTTT.

The table lists this clonotype with a few counts. This sequence joins TRBV20-1 and TRBJ2-7; tentatively, D is TRBD1 or TRBD2 (5 bases each). Deletions cut 3 bases from V and 11 bases from J, with 14 bases between. CDR1 is DFQATT, CDR2 SNEGSKA, per germline (reference sequence). CDR3 length: 11 residues. CDR3 sequence (DNA): TGCAGTGCTAGGGAGGACCTACAGGAGTACTTC. Translating gives CSAREDLQEYF.

J is TRBJ1-6 and V is TRBV7-8; 7 bases line up with TRBD1. There are 14 residues in the CDR3. Trimming at V came to 5 bases and at J to 9 bases, leaving 7 bases not matched to a gene. CDR1 and CDR2 (germline): SGHVS, FQNEAQ. CDR3 loop: CASSTRQGRSPLHF. CDR3 DNA sequence: TGTGCCAGCAGCACCCGACAGGGACGTTCACCCCTCCACTTT.

This clonotype was seen many times. The V call is TRBV7-3, the J call TRBJ2-1; 8 positions agree with TRBD1. With V trimmed by 5 bases and J by 5 bases, 2 bases remained unmatched. The CDR3 has 13 residues. CDR1 and CDR2 (germline): SGHTA, FQGTGA. The CDR3, as DNA: TGTGCCAGCAGCCGGACAGGGAACAATGAGCAGTTCTTC. It specifies CASSRTGNNEQFF.

This clonotype was observed many times. V usage is TRBV2 and J usage is TRBJ2-7, with unresolved D. Germline CDR1 is SNHLY and CDR2 is FYNNEI. Trimming pared 7 bases from V and 3 bases from J, leaving 13 bases between. CDR3 length equals 13 residues. The CDR3 DNA sequence: TGTGCCAGCACAAGCTTCCCGGACTACGAGCAGTACTTC. The encoded protein is CASTSFPDYEQYF.

In this sample, this clonotype turned up a few times. This chain uses TRBV5-1 with TRBJ2-2, with a possible D match to TRBD1 (6 bases). The V end was cut by 2 bases, the J end by 3 bases, with 14 bases between. The CDR3 consists of 16 residues. Germline loops: CDR1 SGHRS, CDR2 YFSETQ. CDR3 amino acids: CASSLQRDTYTGELFF. DNA for the CDR3: TGCGCCAGCAGCTTACAACGGGACACTTACACCGGGGAGCTGTTTTTT.

A note on this clonotype: Possible read error: a much larger clone is one base away. The chain has TRBV2 and TRBJ1-2; no firm D call. CDR3 length: 13 amino acids. Germline V gene lookup returns CDR1 SNHLY and CDR2 FYNNEI. The CDR3 DNA sequence: TGTGCCAGGGAGTATAGAGTAAACTATGGCTACGCCTTC. Translated, it gives CAREYRVNYGYAF.

The V and J genes are TRBV12-3 or TRBV12-4 and TRBJ1-1; 10 nucleotides agree with TRBD1. The CDR3 covers 17 residues. The J segment lost 1 base and the V segment lost 6 bases, leaving 11 bases of the junction unmatched. Written as DNA, the CDR3 is TGTGCCAGCAGACCTTGGACAGGGGGTTTGGGGAACACTGAAGCTTTCTTT. This gives the protein CASRPWTGGLGNTEAFF.

To note about this clonotype: Compared with germline, one end of the junction differs, possibly owing to a read error. The chain joins TRBV19 to TRBJ2-2; TRBD1 might be the D (6 bases). The CDR3 has 16 residues. From germline, CDR1 is LNHDA and CDR2 SQIVND (reference sequence). The CDR3 DNA is TGTGCCGGTAGTACAGGGACCGCGGCGAACACCGGGGAGCTGTTTTTT. It codes for CAGSTGTAANTGELFF.

This clonotype was seen repeatedly, ten times or more. This chain joins TRBV11-2 and TRBJ2-5, with 14 bases aligning to TRBD2. V lost 5 bases and J lost 2; bases outside the gene matches: 7. This CDR3 has 17 residues. Germline V gene lookup returns CDR1 SGHAT and CDR2 FQNNGV. The CDR3 region has the DNA TGTGCCAGCAGCCGCGGACTAGCGGGAGGCGTGCAAGAGACCCAGTACTTC. It is translated as CASSRGLAGGVQETQYF. Full variable domain (missing parts from reference TRBV11-2 and TRBJ2-5): EAGVAQSPRYKIIEKRQSVAFWCNPISGHATLYWYQQILGQGPKLLIQFQNNGVVDDSQLPKDRFSAERLKGVDSTLKIQPAKLEDSAVYLCASSRGLAGGVQETQYFGPGTRLLVL.

In this sample, this clonotype turned up many times. The rearrangement links TRBV6-5 to TRBJ2-2, with 9 bases matching TRBD2. J was trimmed by 5 bases and V by 0 bases; bases with no gene match: 4. There are 16 residues in the CDR3. The V gene's germline CDR1 is MNHEY and CDR2 SVGAGI. CDR3 nucleotides: TGTGCCAGCAGTTACTCGGCGGGAGGGTGGACCGGGGAGCTGTTTTTT. This sequence encodes CASSYSAGGWTGELFF.

This clonotype came up many times. The rearrangement joins TRBV20-1 to TRBJ2-7; 11 bases line up with TRBD2. The germline CDR1 and CDR2 sequences are DFQATT and SNEGSKA (reference sequence). Trimming cost V 6 bases and J 4 bases; bases outside gene matches: 5. This CDR3 region has 13 residues. CDR3: CSALTSGKYEQYF. DNA for the CDR3: TGCAGTGCCTTGACTAGCGGGAAGTACGAGCAGTACTTC.

This sequence joins TRBV20-1 and TRBJ1-2; D possibly corresponds to TRBD1 (6 bases). Germline-derived CDR1 and CDR2 are DFQATT and SNEGSKA (reference sequence). The CDR3 has 14 amino acids. The ends were cut back, 1 base at V and 2 bases at J, with 11 bases in the middle. The CDR3 bases are TGCAGTGCTAGAGTCGGGGGGCTGAACTATGGCTACACCTTC. This gives the protein CSARVGGLNYGYTF.

This clonotype was counted only a few times. This sequence joins TRBV2 and TRBJ2-7; 8 nucleotides line up with TRBD1. Trimming removed 7 bases from V and 2 bases from J; junction bases left unmatched: 10. Germline CDR1 SNHLY, CDR2 FYNNEI. The length of the CDR3 is 15 residues. The CDR3 protein is CASMMSGTGPYEQYF. DNA of the CDR3: TGTGCCAGCATGATGTCCGGGACAGGTCCCTACGAGCAGTACTTC.

This clonotype was counted between two and nine times. The chain employs TRBV2 and TRBJ2-3; possibly TRBD1 for D (6 bases). Trimming stripped 2 bases from V and 2 bases from J, with 11 bases between. Germline loops: CDR1 SNHLY, CDR2 FYNNEI. The CDR3 length is 15 residues. CDR3 bases: TGTGCCAGCAGTGAACTACAGGGAGTCACAGATACGCAGTATTTT. The encoded protein is CASSELQGVTDTQYF.

This clonotype was counted between two and nine times. This rearrangement joins TRBV6-1 to TRBJ1-3; the D is unclear. The CDR3 length is 13 residues. CDR1 MNHNS and CDR2 SASEGT come from the germline V gene. V lost 6 bases and J 0 bases, leaving 6 bases between the germline ends. The CDR3 loop reads CASRLVSGNTIYF. The CDR3 DNA is TGTGCCAGCAGATTGGTCTCTGGAAACACCATATATTTT.

This clonotype was counted ten times or more. The chain is built from TRBV28 and TRBJ1-1; weak D call: TRBD1 (6 bases). Trimming left V 4 bases short and J 8 bases short, with 8 bases between. The germline V gene encodes CDR1 MDHEN and CDR2 SYDVKM. CDR3 length equals 11 residues. This CDR3 is CASSYGQEAFF. In DNA, the CDR3 is TGTGCCAGCAGTTACGGACAGGAAGCTTTCTTT.

Ten or more counts support this clonotype. This chain links TRBV20-1 with TRBJ2-7, with D hard to call. In germline, CDR1 is DFQATT, CDR2 SNEGSKA (reference sequence). The CDR3 spans 15 residues. Trimming took off 2 bases at V and 5 bases at J, with 19 bases between the two ends. CDR3 DNA: TGCAGTGCTAGACCGAGCGACACACGAGGCAACGAGCAGTACTTC. Amino acid sequence: CSARPSDTRGNEQYF.

This clonotype was counted many times. The DNA for the CDR3 is TGTGCTAGTGGTTTCATACCCTGGTACGAGCAGTACTTC. Translated, it gives CASGFIPWYEQYF. The rearrangement links TRBV12-5 to TRBJ2-7; unclear D gene. The CDR3 spans 13 residues. Trimming took 3 bases from V and 4 from J, leaving 10 bases between them. Germline CDR1 LGHNT, CDR2 FRNRAP. Full variable domain (rest looked up from reference TRBV12-5 and TRBJ2-7): DARVTQTPRHKVTEMGQEVTMRCQPILGHNTVFWYRQTMMQGLELLAYFRNRAPLDDSGMPKDRFSAEMPDATLATLKIQPSEPRDSAVYFCASGFIPWYEQYFGPGTRLTVT.

This clonotype has ten or more counts. This sequence joins TRBV27 and TRBJ2-3; the D call may be TRBD1 or TRBD2 (6 bases each). Germline assignment: CDR1 MNHEY and CDR2 SMNVEV (reference sequence). Trimming stripped 3 bases from V and 3 bases from J, with 16 bases between. The CDR3 sequence is 16 residues long. The chain's CDR3 is CASSFNVGGMTDTQYF. The CDR3 DNA reads as TGTGCCAGCAGTTTCAATGTGGGGGGCATGACAGATACGCAGTATTTT.

At least ten counts were recorded for this clonotype. The chain couples TRBV27 to TRBJ2-7, with D tentatively TRBD2 (5 bases). V was clipped by 5 bases and J by 3 bases, with 17 bases between them. Germline V gene sequence: CDR1 MNHEY, CDR2 SMNVEV (reference sequence). This CDR3 comprises 15 residues. CDR3 residues: CASSKTHTAGYEQYF. The CDR3, as DNA: TGTGCCAGCAGTAAGACTCACACGGCGGGCTACGAGCAGTACTTC.

This clonotype was observed many times. This chain joins TRBV20-1 and TRBJ2-7; the D gene is possibly TRBD1 (5 bases). The V and J ends lost 0 bases and 1 base respectively, with 10 bases between them. Germline loops: CDR1 DFQATT, CDR2 SNEGSKA (reference sequence). The CDR3 is 14 residues long. The CDR3 loop reads CSARDVTASYEQYF. The CDR3, as DNA: TGCAGTGCTAGAGATGTGACAGCTTCCTACGAGCAGTACTTC.

This clonotype was observed a handful of times. V and J are TRBV20-1 and TRBJ2-1; the match to TRBD1 covers 9 bases. V dropped 3 bases and J dropped 5; count of bases not matched to a gene: 5. Germline CDR1 is DFQATT and CDR2 is SNEGSKA (reference sequence). This CDR3 contains 14 residues. The CDR3 DNA is TGCAGTGCTAGGGGGGACAGGGTTAACAATGAGCAGTTCTTC. Translated: CSARGDRVNNEQFF.

This clonotype was detected many times. The genes are TRBV7-3 and TRBJ1-2; D possibly corresponds to TRBD1 (6 bases). V lost 4 bases and J 7 bases, leaving 13 bases between the germline ends. This CDR3 is 13 amino acids long. Germline V gene sequence: CDR1 SGHTA, CDR2 FQGTGA. The CDR3, as DNA: TGTGCCAGCAGCTCAACAGGGCTGGGTGGCTACACCTTC. Its protein product is CASSSTGLGGYTF.